The table lists the clone carrying this T cell receptor (beta chain) with a few counts. Its target is unknown. The entry originates in a study of cytomegalovirus exposure and HLA in healthy donors. General observations from the study: Presence/absence analyses rested on an assumption that sequencing depth was roughly uniform across donors. A later analysis associated 16,951 TCR beta sequences with HLA alleles at a 0.05 false discovery rate.

In the PCR, 60 Vbeta and 13 Jbeta primers were used. TCRdb keeps only in-frame clones here, not all; method: immunoSEQ multiplex PCR. The sample gives over 150,000 clones, roughly 84% of which show up once; approximately 1.3% is in the top ten. This CDR3 spans 15 amino acids. Per germline, CDR1 LGHNA and CDR2 YSLEER. V shed 0 bases and J 15 bases; nucleotides not matched to a gene: 11. The chain employs TRBV4-3 and TRBJ2-4; 10 nucleotides line up with TRBD2. This sequence originates from a boy younger than 10 in good health and CMV-seronegative. Sequencing used PBMCs. The CDR3 DNA reads as TGCGCCAGCAGCCAAGAATATCTAGCGGGGGTCGAACGGTACTTC. Translating gives CASSQEYLAGVERYF.